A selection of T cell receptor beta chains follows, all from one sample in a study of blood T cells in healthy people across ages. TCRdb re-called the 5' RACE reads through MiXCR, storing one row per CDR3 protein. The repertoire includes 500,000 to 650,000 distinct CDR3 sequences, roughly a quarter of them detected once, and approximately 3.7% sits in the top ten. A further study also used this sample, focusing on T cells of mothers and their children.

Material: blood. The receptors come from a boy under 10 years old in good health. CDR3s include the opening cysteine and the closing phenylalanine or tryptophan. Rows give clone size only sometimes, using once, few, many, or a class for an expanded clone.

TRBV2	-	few	CASSQDTGNEQFF
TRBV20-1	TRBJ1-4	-	CSARTLGRVNEKLFF
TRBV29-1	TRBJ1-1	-	CSVEVRRDRVTEAFF
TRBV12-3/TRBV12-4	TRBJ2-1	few	CASSPGLSYNEQFF
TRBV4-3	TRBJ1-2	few	CASTPDRGGYGYTF
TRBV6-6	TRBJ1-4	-	CASSYSNPGGKLFF
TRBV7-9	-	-	CASSLVSSGRQTQYF
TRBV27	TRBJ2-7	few	CASKKGSSYEQYF
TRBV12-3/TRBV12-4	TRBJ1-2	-	CASSLRAEPSGYTF
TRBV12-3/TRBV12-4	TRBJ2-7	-	CASSSGTGKPYEQYF
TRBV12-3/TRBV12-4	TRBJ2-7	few	CASSPTSGSFEQYF
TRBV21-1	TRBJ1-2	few	CASSTRRGSRLVVPPNYGYTF
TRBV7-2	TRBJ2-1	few	CASSLGLAGGPFF
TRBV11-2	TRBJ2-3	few	CASSLDQGFTDTQYF
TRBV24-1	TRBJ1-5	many	CATYRISSNQPQHF
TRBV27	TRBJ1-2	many	CASSSAAGLVYGYTF
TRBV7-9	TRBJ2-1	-	CVTPASGVNEQFF
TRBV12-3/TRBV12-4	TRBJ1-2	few	CASSSLLEGANGYTF
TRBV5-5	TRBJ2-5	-	CASSLDEFWETQYF
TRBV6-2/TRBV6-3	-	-	CASSPGTGPTISYEQYF
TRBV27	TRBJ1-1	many	CASSTGGEAFF
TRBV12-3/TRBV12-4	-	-	CASKRGGTGVTYEQYF
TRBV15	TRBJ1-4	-	CATSIGWGETEKLFF
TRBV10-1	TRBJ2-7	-	CASSDRGDYEQYF
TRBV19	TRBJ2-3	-	CASSMGTRGTDTQYF
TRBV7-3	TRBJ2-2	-	CASSAPEAVGELFF
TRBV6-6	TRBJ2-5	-	CASSSRGYEAETQYF
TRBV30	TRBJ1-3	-	CAWSESSGNTIYF
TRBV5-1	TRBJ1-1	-	CASNRPGLNTEAFF
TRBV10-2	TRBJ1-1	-	CASRATMNTEAFF
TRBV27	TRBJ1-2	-	CASSSLQGRGYGYPF
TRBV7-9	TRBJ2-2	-	CAGRRSGGKSGELFF
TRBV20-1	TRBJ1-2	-	CSAAGVPITQFLLYGYTF
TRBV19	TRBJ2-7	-	CASSTDTGGEQYF
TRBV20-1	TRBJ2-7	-	CSAPAGSYEQYF
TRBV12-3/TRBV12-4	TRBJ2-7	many	CASSLGQGFNEQYF
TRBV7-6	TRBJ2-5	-	CASSPTTTARETQYF
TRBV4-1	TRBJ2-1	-	CASSQWGQGVYNEQFF